One and the same sample provided the 18 T cell receptor beta chains below, sequenced in a study of cytomegalovirus exposure and HLA in healthy donors. PCR primers comprised 60 Vbeta and 13 Jbeta primers. Sequencing was performed with immunoSEQ multiplex PCR; in TCRdb, only in-frame clones are kept and a portion is missing. The sample has around 210,000 clones; over 75% are singletons. The sample consisted of PBMCs. All receptors derive from a woman aged 25 to 39 in good health and CMV-seronegative.

This chain joins TRBV9 and TRBJ2-3, with 7 bases identical to TRBD2. Germline CDR1 SGDLS, CDR2 YYNGEE. With V trimmed by 0 bases and J by 6 bases, 7 bases remained unmatched. The CDR3 loop spans 15 amino acids. CDR3 nucleotide sequence: TGTGCCAGCAGCGTAGTGGGCGGGAGTAGGGATACGCAGTATTTT. Amino acids: CASSVVGGSRDTQYF.

The V and J genes are TRBV2 and TRBJ1-5, with 8 positions matching TRBD1. J was trimmed by 6 bases and V by 3 bases; bases with no gene match: 1. Looked up from germline, CDR1 is SNHLY and CDR2 is FYNNEI. The CDR3 spans 13 residues. The CDR3 region is CASSETGAQPQHF. Written as DNA, the CDR3 is TGTGCCAGCAGTGAGACAGGGGCTCAGCCCCAGCATTTT.

There are a few counts of this clone. The chain combines TRBV14 with TRBJ1-1; TRBD1 matches at 9 bases. V trimming: 2 bases; J trimming: 3 bases; junction bases outside the gene matches: 4. CDR1 is SGHDN, CDR2 FVKESK, per germline. CDR3 length: 15 amino acids. CDR3 sequence: CASSQYRGRDTEAFF. DNA of the CDR3: TGTGCCAGCAGCCAATACAGGGGGCGGGACACTGAAGCTTTCTTT.

This clone has only a few counts. The CDR3 sequence: CASTPLGDGYTF. CDR3 coding DNA: TGTGCCAGCACCCCTCTAGGTGATGGCTACACCTTC. V is TRBV6-1 and J is TRBJ1-2, with D hard to call. Germline loops: CDR1 MNHNS, CDR2 SASEGT. The CDR3 contains 12 residues. Trimming shortened V by 7 bases and J by 6 bases, and 12 bases separated the two germline ends.

DNA of the CDR3: TGCGCCAGCAGCTCAAAGGGGGACACTGAAGCTTTCTTT. Its protein product is CASSSKGDTEAFF. The chain couples TRBV5-1 to TRBJ1-1; possible D gene TRBD1, 6 bases. Per the germline V gene, CDR1 is SGHRS and CDR2 is YFSETQ. The CDR3 runs to 13 residues. Trimming shortened V by 3 bases and J by 3 bases, and 9 bases separated the two germline ends. Looking up the rest from reference TRBV5-1 and TRBJ1-1 gives the full variable domain: KAGVTQTPRYLIKTRGQQVTLSCSPISGHRSVSWYQQTPGQGLQFLFEYFSETQRNKGNFPGRFSGRQFSNSRSEMNVSTLELGDSALYLCASSSKGDTEAFFGQGTRLTVV.

This clone has a single count. This chain uses TRBV5-1 with TRBJ1-6, with a tentative D call TRBD1 (6 bases). With 0 bases removed from V and 6 bases from J, the gap between germline ends came to 13 bases. The CDR3 is 16 residues long. The V gene's germline CDR1 is SGHRS and CDR2 YFSETQ. Here the CDR3 DNA reads TGCGCCAGCAGCTTGGGACCACAGGGATCTAATTCACCCCTCCACTTT. Amino acids: CASSLGPQGSNSPLHF.

This chain links TRBV6-6 with TRBJ1-2, with a tentative D call TRBD1 (6 bases). The CDR3 runs 15 residues. Germline V gene lookup returns CDR1 MNHNY and CDR2 SVGAGI (reference sequence). Trimming removed 5 bases at V and 6 bases at J, with 19 bases between. This chain's CDR3 is CASSLQSTGFHGYTF. In DNA form, the CDR3 reads TGTGCCAGCAGTCTACAGTCTACAGGGTTCCATGGCTACACCTTC.

This rearrangement joins TRBV5-1 to TRBJ2-7, with 8 bases fitting TRBD2. The CDR3 runs to 15 residues. Germline assignment: CDR1 SGHRS and CDR2 YFSETQ. V lost 0 bases and J lost 2; bases outside the gene matches: 4. CDR3 residues: CASSLASGGAYEQYF. CDR3 in DNA: TGCGCCAGCAGCTTGGCCTCGGGGGGGGCCTACGAGCAGTACTTC.

The gene calls are TRBV10-1 and TRBJ1-5, with D tentatively TRBD1 (6 bases). Germline CDR1 reads WNHNN; CDR2 reads SYGVQD (reference sequence). CDR3 length: 13 residues. V was clipped by 8 bases and J by 0 bases, with 8 bases between them. The CDR3 DNA follows: TGCGCCAGCGGGGGGGCTAGCAATCAGCCCCAGCATTTT. Amino acids: CASGGASNQPQHF.

This chain connects TRBV2 to TRBJ2-5, with TRBD2 matching 15 bases. The trim removed 8 bases at V and 1 base at J, leaving 5 bases unmatched. Looked up from germline, CDR1 is SNHLY and CDR2 is FYNNEI. CDR3 length: 16 residues. The CDR3 is CASAGLAGGPQETQYF. DNA of the CDR3: TGTGCCAGCGCGGGACTAGCGGGGGGCCCCCAAGAGACCCAGTACTTC. The variable domain in full, completed from reference TRBV2 and TRBJ2-5, reads EPEVTQTPSHQVTQMGQEVILRCVPISNHLYFYWYRQILGQKVEFLVSFYNNEISEKSEIFDDQFSVERPDGSNFTLKIRSTKLEDSAMYFCASAGLAGGPQETQYFGPGTRLLVL.

This chain joins TRBV7-2 and TRBJ2-7; 7 nucleotides match TRBD2. Germline values: CDR1 SGHTA, CDR2 FQGNSA. With V trimmed by 7 bases and J by 1 base, 4 bases remained unmatched. The CDR3 has 13 residues. Here the CDR3 DNA reads TGTGCCAGCACCAAGCGGGATTCCTACGAGCAGTACTTC. Translation: CASTKRDSYEQYF.

The count of this clone is one. One end of the junction is discordant with germline, which a read error may explain. J is TRBJ2-7 and V is TRBV7-9; no reliable D call. Germline values: CDR1 SEHNR, CDR2 FQNEAQ (reference sequence). The CDR3 has 14 residues. The DNA for the CDR3 is TGTTCCAGCAGCTTAGTAGCAGCATCCTACGAGCAGTACTTC. Translation: CSSSLVAASYEQYF.

The chain joins TRBV2 to TRBJ1-2; D unclear. Germline loops: CDR1 SNHLY, CDR2 FYNNEI. Trimming pared 6 bases from V and 3 bases from J, leaving 8 bases between. The CDR3 sequence is 12 residues long. CDR3 sequence (DNA): TGTGCCAGCAGGCCTACAGACTATGGCTACACCTTC. Translation gives CASRPTDYGYTF.

This clone showed up just once. The genes are TRBV18 and TRBJ2-1, with TRBD1 as a possible D gene (6 bases). The germline V and J ends were trimmed by 5 bases and 0 bases, with 14 bases remaining between them. Germline values: CDR1 KGHSH, CDR2 LQKENI. The CDR3 has 16 amino acids. CDR3 sequence reads: CASSRSDSRSYNEQFF. As DNA, the CDR3 is TGTGCCAGCTCAAGGTCGGACAGTCGCTCCTACAATGAGCAGTTCTTC.

The CDR3 DNA reads as TGTGCCAGCTCACCACTCCCCACTAGCGGGCTATACAATGAGCAGTTCTTC. Protein product: CASSPLPTSGLYNEQFF. This chain uses TRBV18 with TRBJ2-1, with 9 nucleotides matching TRBD2. CDR1 and CDR2 (germline): KGHSH, LQKENI. The CDR3 loop spans 17 amino acids. With 1 base clipped from V and 4 bases from J, the junction kept 8 bases outside the gene matches.

The V and J genes are TRBV5-1 and TRBJ2-3, with 11 bases matching TRBD2. Germline CDR1 and CDR2: SGHRS and YFSETQ. J was trimmed by 2 bases and V by 3 bases; bases with no gene match: 5. The CDR3 loop spans 16 amino acids. CDR3: CASSWVTSGDTDTQYF. DNA of the CDR3: TGCGCCAGCAGCTGGGTGACTAGCGGGGACACAGATACGCAGTATTTT.

The chain carries TRBV27 and TRBJ2-7; 10 bases are a match to TRBD2. Unmatched junction bases numbered 4, after V lost 2 bases and J lost 3 bases. Germline CDR1 is MNHEY and CDR2 is SMNVEV (reference sequence). This CDR3 is 15 amino acids long. The CDR3 region is CASSLKLAGIYEQYF. The CDR3 DNA reads as TGTGCCAGCAGTTTAAAACTAGCGGGGATCTACGAGCAGTACTTC.

With respect to this clone: Different DNA sequences within this sample yield the same CDR3. The chain links TRBV18 to TRBJ1-2, with D possibly being TRBD1 (5 bases). The CDR3 is made up of 14 amino acids. From germline, CDR1 is KGHSH and CDR2 LQKENI. V lost 1 base, J lost 3 bases, and 9 bases lay in between. Here the CDR3 DNA reads TGTGCCAGCTCACCACTTATGACAGACTATGGCTACACCTTC. Amino acid sequence: CASSPLMTDYGYTF. The variable domain in full, completed from reference TRBV18 and TRBJ1-2, reads NAGVMQNPRHLVRRRGQEARLRCSPMKGHSHVYWYRQLPEEGLKFMVYLQKENIIDESGMPKERFSAEFPKEGPSILRIQQVVRGDSAAYFCASSPLMTDYGYTFGSGTRLTVV.